The present TCR beta chain was sequenced within a study of regulatory T cells in long-lasting Graves disease. General study findings and limits: Researchers examined only peripheral blood and not thyroid tissue.

The time point was: newly diagnosed GD, antithyroid drugs for less than 3 months. There was RNA extracted from PBMCs, and the TCR library was made from it. In this cohort, patients came from an endocrinology department located in Xi'an, China. Library construction for TCR beta used iRepertoire HTBI primers and Arm-PCR of CDR3 regions. TCRdb re-called the multiplex PCR reads through MiXCR, storing one row per CDR3 protein. Found here are 440,000 or so distinct CDR3 sequences, under 15% of them singletons; the top ten hold 16%. CDR1 MDHEN and CDR2 SYDVKM come from the germline V gene. The CDR3 consists of 14 residues. Trimming removed 3 bases at V and 2 bases at J, with 10 bases between. This clonotype appeared many times. The antigen remains unidentified. The same specimen was also included in a second study, on T cells in Graves' hyperthyroidism and ophthalmopathy. That paper states: These patients, aged 18 to 65, had recently diagnosed hyperthyroidism lasting under 2 months.

The chain is built from TRBV28 and TRBJ2-5; tentative D call: TRBD1 (5 bases). This clonotype was sampled from a woman in her twenties or thirties with Graves disease. Here the sequenced sample was peripheral blood mononuclear cells (PBMCs), taken at new diagnosis, from a patient treated with antithyroid drugs. In nucleotides, the CDR3 is TGTGCCAGCAGTTTGGGGCAGGAACAAGAGACCCAGTACTTC. Amino acids: CASSLGQEQETQYF.